The 24 T cell receptor beta chains below all came from one sample that was sequenced in a study of beta chain features in type 1 diabetes. cDNA synthesis used the whole RNA isolate, giving expressed TCRB sequences. Assay: immunoSEQ multiplex PCR; the TCRdb copy retains only in-frame clones and omits some. The profile shows under 400,000 clones, about 19% of them singletons. Input material: naive CD4+ T cells from blood. These receptors were taken from a woman in her late teens or twenties in good health.

This clone has only a few counts. This chain links TRBV7-9 with TRBJ1-2; D unresolved. Germline lookup yields CDR1 SEHNR and CDR2 FQNEAQ (reference sequence). The V and J ends lost 3 bases and 9 bases respectively, with 14 bases between them. This CDR3 has 13 amino acids. The CDR3 nucleotides read TGTGCCAGCAGCTTTTACGGGTCTGAGAGCTACACCTTC. Protein: CASSFYGSESYTF.

This clone was seen a few times. The chain links TRBV7-2 to TRBJ2-3; TRBD2 matches at 10 bases. CDR1 SGHTA and CDR2 FQGNSA come from the germline V gene. The CDR3 spans 15 residues. After removal of 5 bases from V and 3 bases from J, the junction contained 5 bases not matched to a gene. CDR3 region: CASSLWTSGTDTQYF. CDR3 nucleotide sequence: TGTGCCAGCAGCCTATGGACTAGCGGAACAGATACGCAGTATTTT.

This chain connects TRBV9 to TRBJ1-1; D unresolved. V gave up 6 bases and J gave up 5 bases, with 32 bases separating them. The CDR3 has 19 residues. Germline CDR1 SGDLS, CDR2 YYNGEE. CDR3 loop: CASILVKVEKEGRETEAFF. The CDR3 DNA reads as TGTGCCAGCATCCTCGTAAAAGTGGAGAAGGAAGGGAGGGAAACTGAAGCTTTCTTT.

The chain couples TRBV4-1 to TRBJ1-2; D perhaps matches TRBD1 (5 bases). Germline CDR1 and CDR2: MGHRA and YSYEKL. This CDR3 is 16 amino acids long. The V and J ends lost 5 bases and 8 bases respectively, with 24 bases between them. CDR3 loop: CASSDLRGPISRGYTF. The CDR3, as DNA: TGCGCCAGCAGCGATTTGCGGGGACCGATCTCGAGAGGCTACACCTTC.

This clone was seen only a few times. This chain joins TRBV6-6 and TRBJ1-6; D unresolved. This CDR3 comprises 15 residues. Germline V gene lookup returns CDR1 MNHNY and CDR2 SVGAGI (reference sequence). V lost 0 bases, J lost 9 bases, and 12 bases lay in between. The DNA for the CDR3 is TGTGCCAGCAGTTACTCGAGCGCCCTGGGTTCACCCCTCCACTTT. This sequence encodes CASSYSSALGSPLHF.

This chain uses TRBV25-1 with TRBJ1-1; TRBD1 is a possible D gene (6 bases). The CDR3 totals 16 residues. With 2 bases removed from V and 10 bases from J, the gap between germline ends came to 23 bases. Germline V gene data show CDR1 as MGHDK and CDR2 as SYGVNS. The chain's CDR3 is CASSESPGRGGLVAFF. For the CDR3, the DNA is TGTGCCAGCAGTGAAAGCCCGGGTAGGGGGGGTTTGGTAGCTTTCTTT.

The rearrangement links TRBV6-6 to TRBJ2-3; TRBD1 might be the D (5 bases). The CDR3 length is 15 residues. V lost 2 bases to trimming and J lost 0 bases, with 9 bases between them. Germline lookup yields CDR1 MNHNY and CDR2 SVGAGI (reference sequence). In DNA form, the CDR3 reads TGTGCCAGCAGTTACGACAGACCTAGCACAGATACGCAGTATTTT. Amino acids: CASSYDRPSTDTQYF.

Remarks on this clone: Other DNA sequences in the same sample also yield this CDR3. This chain connects TRBV6-5 to TRBJ1-2; D is undetermined. The CDR3 has 15 amino acids. Trimming shortened V by 0 bases and J by 4 bases, and 12 bases separated the two germline ends. From germline, CDR1 is MNHEY and CDR2 SVGAGI. CDR3 DNA: TGTGCCAGCAGTTACTCGAGAGGGCAGACCTATGGCTACACCTTC. Encoded protein: CASSYSRGQTYGYTF.

There are a few counts of this clone. This CDR3 reads CASSEAQELYEQYF. Written as DNA, the CDR3 is TGTGCCAGCAGTGAAGCCCAGGAATTGTACGAGCAGTACTTC. This chain uses TRBV6-1 with TRBJ2-7; D gene unclear. Germline V gives CDR1 MNHNS, CDR2 SASEGT. This CDR3 is built from 14 residues. With 0 bases removed from V and 4 bases from J, the gap between germline ends came to 10 bases.

Concerning this clone: Additional DNA sequences in this sample encode the identical CDR3. This rearrangement joins TRBV9 to TRBJ2-5; 8 nucleotides match TRBD1. The germline V gene encodes CDR1 SGDLS and CDR2 YYNGEE. The CDR3 sequence is 14 residues long. The J segment lost 5 bases and the V segment lost 1 base, leaving 4 bases of the junction unmatched. CDR3 amino acids: CASSVSGGEETQYF. CDR3 DNA sequence: TGTGCCAGCAGCGTATCAGGGGGCGAGGAGACCCAGTACTTC. Based on the CDR3 plus reference TRBV9 and TRBJ2-5, the full variable domain is DSGVTQTPKHLITATGQRVTLRCSPRSGDLSVYWYQQSLDQGLQFLIQYYNGEERAKGNILERFSAQQFPDLHSELNLSSLELGDSALYFCASSVSGGEETQYFGPGTRLLVL.

The rearrangement links TRBV5-1 to TRBJ1-2, with D possibly TRBD1 on 5 matching bases. Germline V lookup: CDR1 SGHRS, CDR2 YFSETQ. The CDR3 spans 16 residues. Trimming shortened V by 0 bases and J by 6 bases, and 18 bases separated the two germline ends. The CDR3 here is CASSLGGTGLIDGYTF. The DNA of the CDR3 is TGCGCCAGCAGCTTGGGAGGTACAGGTTTGATCGATGGCTACACCTTC. Based on the CDR3 plus reference TRBV5-1 and TRBJ1-2, the full variable domain is KAGVTQTPRYLIKTRGQQVTLSCSPISGHRSVSWYQQTPGQGLQFLFEYFSETQRNKGNFPGRFSGRQFSNSRSEMNVSTLELGDSALYLCASSLGGTGLIDGYTFGSGTRLTVV.

This clone appeared once. The rearrangement links TRBV5-6 to TRBJ2-6; D is perhaps TRBD1 (6 bases). Germline V gene sequence: CDR1 SGHDT, CDR2 YYEEEE. Trimming cost V 3 bases and J 3 bases, with 7 bases left between them. This CDR3 comprises 14 residues. The chain's CDR3 is CASSYRVGANVLTF. Here the CDR3 DNA reads TGTGCCAGCAGCTACAGGGTTGGGGCCAACGTCCTGACTTTC.

This chain uses TRBV9 with TRBJ2-7; D may be TRBD1 (5 bases). V was pared by 4 bases and J by 0 bases, with 14 bases between. The CDR3 is 15 amino acids. Looked up from germline, CDR1 is SGDLS and CDR2 is YYNGEE. Here the CDR3 DNA reads TGTGCCAGCAGCCCACGGACAACTCTCTCCTACGAGCAGTACTTC. This gives the protein CASSPRTTLSYEQYF.

This clone was counted a few times. The rearrangement uses TRBV30 and TRBJ1-1, with D possibly matching TRBD1 (5 bases). The CDR3 totals 15 residues. Per the germline V gene, CDR1 is GTSNPN and CDR2 is SVGIG (reference sequence). V was shortened by 0 bases and J by 1 base, with 12 bases between the two germline ends. The CDR3 loop is CAWSVRGQGNTEAFF. As DNA, the CDR3 is TGTGCCTGGAGTGTAAGGGGTCAAGGGAACACTGAAGCTTTCTTT.

This clone occurred a few times. The chain carries TRBV4-3 and TRBJ1-5; D gene uncertain. This CDR3 spans 14 amino acids. CDR1 is LGHNA, CDR2 YSLEER, per germline. V was cut by 0 bases and J by 4 bases, with 7 bases left in between. The CDR3 loop reads CASSQDWSNQPQHF. The CDR3 coding sequence is TGCGCCAGCAGCCAAGATTGGAGTAATCAGCCCCAGCATTTT.

DNA for the CDR3: TGCAGCGTTGGAGACAGGAACTATGGCTACACCTTC. Its translation is CSVGDRNYGYTF. The rearrangement links TRBV29-1 to TRBJ1-2; perhaps TRBD1 as D (6 bases). The CDR3 extends over 12 amino acids. Germline CDR1 reads SQVTM; CDR2 reads ANQGSEA. Trimming shortened V by 4 bases and J by 2 bases, and 8 bases separated the two germline ends.

This clone was found a few times. The rearrangement uses TRBV9 and TRBJ1-4; tentatively, D is TRBD1 (6 bases). Germline CDR1 SGDLS, CDR2 YYNGEE. V was trimmed by 0 bases and J by 0 bases, leaving 6 bases between them. This CDR3 comprises 15 residues. This CDR3 reads CASSVGQATNEKLFF. The CDR3, as DNA: TGTGCCAGCAGCGTAGGACAGGCAACTAATGAAAAACTGTTTTTT.

In the case of this clone: A junction boundary mismatches the germline segment, possibly from a read error. The genes are TRBV6-5 and TRBJ2-5, with TRBD2 matching 12 bases. The germline gives CDR1 MNHEY, CDR2 SVGAGI. The CDR3 consists of 14 residues. CDR3 coding DNA: TGTGCCATCAGTGAGGGGACTAGCGGGTTCCCCCAGTACTTC. Translation: CAISEGTSGFPQYF.

About this clone: At the DNA level, this CDR3 is encoded by other sequences in the same sample as well. The chain combines TRBV9 with TRBJ2-1, with 11 bases fitting TRBD1. The germline gives CDR1 SGDLS, CDR2 YYNGEE. V shed 3 bases and J 4 bases; nucleotides not matched to a gene: 3. This CDR3 has 15 amino acids. The CDR3 coding sequence is TGTGCCAGCAGCGCGGACAGGGGGCTGTACAATGAGCAGTTCTTC. This encodes CASSADRGLYNEQFF.

The J gene is TRBJ1-1, the V gene TRBV30, with D tentatively TRBD1 (6 bases). V lost 6 bases and J 0 bases, leaving 17 bases between the germline ends. The CDR3 runs 15 residues. Germline V gives CDR1 GTSNPN, CDR2 SVGIG (reference sequence). CDR3 protein: CACPPSRGMNTEAFF. CDR3 nucleotides: TGTGCCTGCCCTCCCTCCAGGGGAATGAACACTGAAGCTTTCTTT.

The chain joins TRBV15 to TRBJ2-7; D is uncertain. The germline V gene has CDR1 LNHNV and CDR2 YYDKDF (reference sequence). V was shortened by 1 base and J by 6 bases, with 13 bases between the two germline ends. CDR3 length: 14 residues. This CDR3 reads CATSRGQEAIEQYF. Here the CDR3 DNA reads TGTGCCACCAGCAGAGGCCAAGAGGCCATCGAGCAGTACTTC.

The chain employs TRBV18 and TRBJ2-1, with a weak D call TRBD2 (6 bases). The germline CDR1 and CDR2 sequences are KGHSH and LQKENI. The CDR3 runs 15 residues. V dropped 6 bases and J dropped 7 bases, with 19 bases sitting between them. The CDR3 loop reads CASSPIGGQANEQFF. The CDR3 nucleotides are TGTGCCAGCTCCCCTATTGGAGGGCAGGCGAATGAGCAGTTCTTC.

This clone appeared a few times. Distinct nucleotide sequences in the sample also encode this CDR3. The chain carries TRBV7-2 and TRBJ2-7; D gene ambiguous. Germline V lookup: CDR1 SGHTA, CDR2 FQGNSA. V was cut by 1 base and J by 2 bases, with 3 bases left in between. The CDR3 is 12 residues long. The DNA of the CDR3 is TGTGCCAGCAGCTTAGTAGCCTACGAGCAGTACTTC. Protein: CASSLVAYEQYF. Using reference TRBV7-2 and TRBJ2-7 for the parts outside the CDR3, the full variable domain is GAGVSQSPSNKVTEKGKDVELRCDPISGHTALYWYRQSLGQGLEFLIYFQGNSAPDKSGLPSDRFSAERTGGSVSTLTIQRTQQEDSAVYLCASSLVAYEQYFGPGTRLTVT.

This rearrangement joins TRBV9 to TRBJ2-7, with TRBD1 matching over 7 bases. With V trimmed by 0 bases and J by 5 bases, 8 bases remained unmatched. The V gene's germline CDR1 is SGDLS and CDR2 YYNGEE. The CDR3 sequence is 15 residues long. The CDR3 DNA follows: TGTGCCAGCAGCGTAGTGGGGACAGTAGGCCACGAGCAGTACTTC. Translation: CASSVVGTVGHEQYF.